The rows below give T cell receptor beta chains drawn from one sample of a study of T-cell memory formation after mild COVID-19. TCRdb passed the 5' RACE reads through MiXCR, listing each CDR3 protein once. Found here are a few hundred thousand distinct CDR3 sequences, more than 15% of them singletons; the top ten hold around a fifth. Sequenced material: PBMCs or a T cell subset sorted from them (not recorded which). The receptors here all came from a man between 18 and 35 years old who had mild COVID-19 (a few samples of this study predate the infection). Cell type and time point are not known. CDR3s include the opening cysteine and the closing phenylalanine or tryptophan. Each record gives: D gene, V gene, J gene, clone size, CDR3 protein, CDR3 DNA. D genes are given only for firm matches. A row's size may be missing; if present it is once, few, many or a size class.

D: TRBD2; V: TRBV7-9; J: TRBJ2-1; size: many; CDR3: CATTRGLASNEQFF; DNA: TGTGCCACGACCCGGGGACTAGCATCCAATGAGCAGTTCTTC
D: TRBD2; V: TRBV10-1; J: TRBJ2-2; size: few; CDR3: CASSVLAGDGGELFF; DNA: TGCGCCAGCAGTGTCCTAGCGGGGGATGGCGGGGAGCTGTTTTTT
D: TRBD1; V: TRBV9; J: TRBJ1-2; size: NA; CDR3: CASSGLSRRGGGTYNYGYTF; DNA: TGTGCCAGCAGCGGACTAAGTAGGCGAGGAGGGGGCACCTATAACTATGGCTACACCTTC
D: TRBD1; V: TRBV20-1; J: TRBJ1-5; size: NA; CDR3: CSATGQGDNQPQHF; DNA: TGCAGTGCTACCGGACAGGGGGATAATCAGCCCCAGCATTTT
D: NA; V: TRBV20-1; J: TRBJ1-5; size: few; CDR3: CSAQTVRGQPQHF; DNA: TGCAGTGCCCAGACAGTCCGAGGACAGCCCCAGCATTTT
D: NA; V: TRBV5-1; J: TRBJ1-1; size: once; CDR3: CASTETENTEAFF; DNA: TGCGCCAGCACCGAGACAGAGAACACTGAAGCTTTCTTT
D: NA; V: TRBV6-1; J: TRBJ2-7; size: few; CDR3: CASRPGPSTYEQYF; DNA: TGTGCCAGCAGGCCCGGGCCATCCACCTACGAGCAGTACTTC
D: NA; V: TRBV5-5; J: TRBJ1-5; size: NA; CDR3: CASSSRQDYSNQPQHF; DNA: TGTGCCAGCAGCTCACGACAGGATTATAGCAATCAGCCCCAGCATTTT
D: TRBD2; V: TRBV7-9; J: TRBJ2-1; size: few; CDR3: CASSSGTSGGNEQFF; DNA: TGTGCCAGCAGCTCTGGGACTAGCGGGGGCAATGAGCAGTTCTTC
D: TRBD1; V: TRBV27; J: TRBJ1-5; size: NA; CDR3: CASSNTGGNQPQHF; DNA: TGTGCCAGCAGTAATACAGGGGGCAATCAGCCCCAGCATTTT
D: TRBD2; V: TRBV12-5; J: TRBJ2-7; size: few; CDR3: CASGSSGGATYEQYF; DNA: TGTGCTAGTGGTTCTAGCGGGGGGGCTACCTACGAGCAGTACTTC
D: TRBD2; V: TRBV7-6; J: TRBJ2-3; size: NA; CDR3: CASSALAGGQATQYF; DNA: TGTGCCAGCAGTGCGCTAGCGGGGGGGCAAGCTACGCAGTATTTT
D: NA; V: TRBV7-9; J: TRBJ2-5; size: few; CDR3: CASSLGLWRETQYF; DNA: TGTGCCAGCAGCTTAGGACTCTGGAGGGAGACCCAGTACTTC
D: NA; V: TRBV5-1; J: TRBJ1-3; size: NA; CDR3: CASTAPPADTIYF; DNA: TGCGCCAGCACAGCCCCCCCGGCGGACACCATATATTTT
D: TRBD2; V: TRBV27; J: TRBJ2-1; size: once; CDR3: CASSLSLAGMNEQFF; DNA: TGTGCCAGCAGCCTTTCGCTAGCGGGGATGAATGAGCAGTTCTTC
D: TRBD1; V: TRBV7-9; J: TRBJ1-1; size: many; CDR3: CASSYRGENTEAFF; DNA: TGTGCCAGCAGCTACAGGGGTGAGAACACTGAAGCTTTCTTT
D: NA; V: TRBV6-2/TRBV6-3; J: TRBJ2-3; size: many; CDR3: CASSYSRDTQYF; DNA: TGTGCCAGCAGTTACTCGAGAGATACGCAGTATTTT
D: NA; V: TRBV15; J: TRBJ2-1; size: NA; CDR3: CATSRDRGSQFF; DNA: TGTGCCACCAGCAGAGATCGGGGATCTCAGTTCTTC
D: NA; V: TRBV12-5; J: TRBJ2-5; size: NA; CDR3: CASGLRRETQYF; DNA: TGTGCTAGTGGTTTGCGACGGGAGACCCAGTACTTC
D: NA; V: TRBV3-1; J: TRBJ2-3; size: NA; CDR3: CASSTRFRRGDDTQYF; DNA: TGTGCCAGCAGCACACGGTTTCGAAGGGGGGATGATACGCAGTATTTT
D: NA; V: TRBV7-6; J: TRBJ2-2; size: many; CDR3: CASSPGRINTGELFF; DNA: TGTGCCAGCAGCCCAGGACGGATTAACACCGGGGAGCTGTTTTTT
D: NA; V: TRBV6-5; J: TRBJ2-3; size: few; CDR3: CASSSPARTDTQYF; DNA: TGTGCCAGCAGTTCCCCGGCCCGCACAGATACGCAGTATTTT
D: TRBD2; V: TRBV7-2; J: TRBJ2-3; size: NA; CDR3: CASSSGGDTRDTQYF; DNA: TGTGCCAGCAGCTCCGGGGGGGATACCAGGGATACGCAGTATTTT
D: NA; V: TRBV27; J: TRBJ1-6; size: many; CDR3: CASLPSWGGNSPLHF; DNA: TGTGCCAGCCTTCCGTCATGGGGCGGGAATTCACCCCTCCACTTT
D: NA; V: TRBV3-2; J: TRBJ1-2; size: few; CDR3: CASSQDSPARGYTF; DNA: TGTGCCAGCAGCCAAGATAGTCCTGCCCGTGGCTACACCTTC
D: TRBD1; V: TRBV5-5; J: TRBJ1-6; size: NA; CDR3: CASSPVTGDSPLHF; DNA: TGTGCCAGCAGCCCCGTGACAGGGGATTCACCCCTCCACTTT
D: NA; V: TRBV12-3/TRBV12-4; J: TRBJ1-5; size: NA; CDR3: CASSLSGNWGNQPQHF; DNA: TGTGCCAGCAGTTTATCGGGGAATTGGGGCAATCAGCCCCAGCATTTT
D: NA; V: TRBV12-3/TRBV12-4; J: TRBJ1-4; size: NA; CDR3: CASSDPMANEKLFF; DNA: TGTGCCAGCAGTGACCCAATGGCTAATGAAAAACTGTTTTTT
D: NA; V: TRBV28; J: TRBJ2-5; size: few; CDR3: CAASNLGETQYF; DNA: TGTGCCGCCAGCAACCTGGGGGAGACCCAGTACTTC
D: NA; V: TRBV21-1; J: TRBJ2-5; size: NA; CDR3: CASSGQGAEETQYF; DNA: TGTGCCAGCAGCGGACAGGGGGCTGAAGAGACCCAGTACTTC
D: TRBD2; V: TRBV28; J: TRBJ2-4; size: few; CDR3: CSSSGGTIQYF; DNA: TGTTCTTCCAGCGGGGGGACCATTCAGTACTTC
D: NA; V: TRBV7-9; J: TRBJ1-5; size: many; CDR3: CASSLSAGTHQPQHF; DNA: TGTGCCAGCAGCTTATCGGCAGGGACCCATCAGCCCCAGCATTTT
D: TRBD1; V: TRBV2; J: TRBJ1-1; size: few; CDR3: CASSPGQPPSGAFF; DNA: TGTGCCAGCAGTCCGGGACAGCCGCCCTCCGGGGCTTTCTTT
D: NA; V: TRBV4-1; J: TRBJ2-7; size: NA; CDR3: CASSHGLTYEQYF; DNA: TGCGCCAGCAGCCATGGTTTAACCTACGAGCAGTACTTC
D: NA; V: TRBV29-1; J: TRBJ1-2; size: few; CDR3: CSADEGKDYGYTF; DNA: TGCAGCGCAGACGAGGGCAAGGACTATGGCTACACCTTC
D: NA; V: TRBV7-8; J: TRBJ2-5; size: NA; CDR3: CASSRTGTSTETQYF; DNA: TGTGCCAGCAGCCGAACCGGGACTTCAACAGAGACCCAGTACTTC
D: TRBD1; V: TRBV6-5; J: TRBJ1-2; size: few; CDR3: CASSYTRTGHYGYTF; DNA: TGTGCCAGCAGTTACACACGGACAGGGCACTATGGCTACACCTTC
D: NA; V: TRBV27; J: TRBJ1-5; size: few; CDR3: CASSSRVSVQPQHF; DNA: TGTGCCAGCAGTTCCAGGGTTTCGGTTCAGCCCCAGCATTTT
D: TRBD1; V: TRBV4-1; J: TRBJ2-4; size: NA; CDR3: CASSQDQGEDIQYF; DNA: TGCGCCAGCAGCCAAGATCAGGGGGAAGACATTCAGTACTTC
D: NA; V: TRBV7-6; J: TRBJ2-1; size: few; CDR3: CASSLRTNNEQFF; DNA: TGTGCCAGCAGCTTGCGGACAAACAATGAGCAGTTCTTC
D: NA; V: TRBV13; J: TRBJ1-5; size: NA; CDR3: CASSFGGTGQPQHF; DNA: TGTGCCAGCAGCTTCGGGGGCACGGGGCAGCCCCAGCATTTT